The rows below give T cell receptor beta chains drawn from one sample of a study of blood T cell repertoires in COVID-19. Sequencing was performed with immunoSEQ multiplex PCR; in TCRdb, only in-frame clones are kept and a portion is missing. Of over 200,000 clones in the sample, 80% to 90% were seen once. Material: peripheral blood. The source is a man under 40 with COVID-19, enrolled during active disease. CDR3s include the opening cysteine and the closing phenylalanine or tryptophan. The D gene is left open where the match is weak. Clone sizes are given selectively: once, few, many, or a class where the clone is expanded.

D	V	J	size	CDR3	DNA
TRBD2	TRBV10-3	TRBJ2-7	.	CAISDPGTSGFYEQYF	TGTGCCATCAGTGATCCCGGGACTAGCGGGTTTTACGAGCAGTACTTC
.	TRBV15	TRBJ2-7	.	CATSRDQGAGREQYF	TGTGCCACCAGCAGAGATCAAGGGGCAGGGCGGGAGCAGTACTTC
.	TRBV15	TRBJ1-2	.	CATNNLTGTRSYGYTF	TGTGCCACAAACAACCTTACAGGGACCAGGAGCTATGGCTACACCTTC
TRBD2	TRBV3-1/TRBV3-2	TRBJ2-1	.	CASSRLASSSYNEQFF	TGTGCCAGCAGCCGACTAGCGTCTAGCTCCTACAATGAGCAGTTCTTC
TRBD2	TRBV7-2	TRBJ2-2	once	CASSLTLAGGELFF	TGTGCCAGCAGCTTAACCCTAGCGGGCGGGGAGCTGTTTTTT
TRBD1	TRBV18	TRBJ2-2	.	CASSPGQITGELFF	TGTGCCAGCTCACCGGGACAGATCACCGGGGAGCTGTTTTTT
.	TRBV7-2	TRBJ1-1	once	CASRQTGLNTEAFF	TGTGCCAGCAGGCAGACAGGCCTAAACACTGAAGCTTTCTTT
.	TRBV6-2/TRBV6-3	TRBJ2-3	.	CASSYLRRYRDTQYF	TGTGCCAGCAGTTACTTACGACGGTACAGAGATACGCAGTATTTT
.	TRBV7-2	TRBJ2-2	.	CASSPQETGELFF	TGTGCCAGCAGCCCGCAGGAAACCGGGGAGCTGTTTTTT
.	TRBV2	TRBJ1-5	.	CASSEEGAQHF	TGTGCCAGCAGTGAAGAGGGGGCCCAGCATTTT
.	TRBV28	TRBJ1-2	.	CASITGTYGYTF	TGTGCCAGCATTACAGGGACCTATGGCTACACCTTC
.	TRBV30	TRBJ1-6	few	CAWSTGYDNSPLHF	TGTGCCTGGAGCACGGGGTACGATAATTCACCCCTCCACTTT
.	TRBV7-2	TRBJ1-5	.	CASSFGTQEPPQHF	TGTGCCAGCAGCTTTGGGACACAAGAGCCGCCCCAGCATTTT
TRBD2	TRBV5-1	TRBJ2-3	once	CASRVAGGDTQYF	TGCGCCAGCAGAGTAGCGGGAGGAGATACGCAGTATTTT
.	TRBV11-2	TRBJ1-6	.	CASSLDPGGASPLHF	TGTGCCAGCAGCTTAGATCCCGGCGGGGCTTCACCCCTCCACTTT
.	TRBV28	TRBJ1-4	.	CASSTGGPGEKLFF	TGTGCCAGCAGTACGGGGGGACCCGGAGAAAAACTGTTTTTT
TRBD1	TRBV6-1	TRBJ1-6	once	CASSEYAGGSFNSPLHF	TGTGCCAGCAGTGAATATGCAGGGGGTTCCTTTAATTCACCCCTCCACTTT
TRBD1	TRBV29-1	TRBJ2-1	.	CSADRGYNEQFF	TGCAGCGCCGACAGGGGGTACAATGAGCAGTTCTTC
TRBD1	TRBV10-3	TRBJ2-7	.	CAISAGQGAVDEQYF	TGTGCCATCAGTGCGGGACAGGGGGCAGTGGACGAGCAGTACTTC